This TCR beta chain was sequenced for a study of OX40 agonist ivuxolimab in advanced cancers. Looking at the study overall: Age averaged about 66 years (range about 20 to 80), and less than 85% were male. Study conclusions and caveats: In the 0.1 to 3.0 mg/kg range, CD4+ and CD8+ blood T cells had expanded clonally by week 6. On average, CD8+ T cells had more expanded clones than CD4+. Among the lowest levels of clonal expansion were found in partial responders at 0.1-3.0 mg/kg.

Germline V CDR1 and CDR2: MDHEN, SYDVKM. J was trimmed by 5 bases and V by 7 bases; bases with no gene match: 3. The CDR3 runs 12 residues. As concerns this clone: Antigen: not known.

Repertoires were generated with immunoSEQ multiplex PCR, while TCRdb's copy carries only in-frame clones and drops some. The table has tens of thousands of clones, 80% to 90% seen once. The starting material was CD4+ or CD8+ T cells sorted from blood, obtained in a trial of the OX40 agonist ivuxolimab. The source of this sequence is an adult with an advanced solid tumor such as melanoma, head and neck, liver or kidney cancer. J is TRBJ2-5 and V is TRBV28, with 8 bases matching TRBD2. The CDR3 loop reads CASNSGSETQYF. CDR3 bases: TGTGCCAGCAACAGCGGGAGTGAGACCCAGTACTTC.